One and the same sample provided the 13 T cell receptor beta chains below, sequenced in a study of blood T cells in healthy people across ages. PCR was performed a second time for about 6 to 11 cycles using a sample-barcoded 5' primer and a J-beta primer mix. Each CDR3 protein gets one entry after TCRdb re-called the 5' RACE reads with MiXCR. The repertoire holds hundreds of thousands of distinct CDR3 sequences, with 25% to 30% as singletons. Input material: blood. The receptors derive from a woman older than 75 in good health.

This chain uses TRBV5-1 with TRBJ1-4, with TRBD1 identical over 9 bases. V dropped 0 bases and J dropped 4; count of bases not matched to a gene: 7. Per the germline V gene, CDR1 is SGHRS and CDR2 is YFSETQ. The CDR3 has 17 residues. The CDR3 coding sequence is TGCGCCAGCAGCTTGGCCGGACAGGGGAAAGTTAATGAAAAACTGTTTTTT. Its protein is CASSLAGQGKVNEKLFF.

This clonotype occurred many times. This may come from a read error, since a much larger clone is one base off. The CDR3 DNA reads as TGCAGTGTGGTCCCGGGGCGCGACGAGCAGTACTTC. Its translation is CSVVPGRDEQYF. The V gene is TRBV20-1, the J gene TRBJ2-7; D may match TRBD1 or TRBD2 (5 bases each). The germline V gene has CDR1 DFQATT and CDR2 SNEGSKA (reference sequence). The CDR3 has 12 residues. Trimming pared 7 bases from V and 5 bases from J, leaving 15 bases between.

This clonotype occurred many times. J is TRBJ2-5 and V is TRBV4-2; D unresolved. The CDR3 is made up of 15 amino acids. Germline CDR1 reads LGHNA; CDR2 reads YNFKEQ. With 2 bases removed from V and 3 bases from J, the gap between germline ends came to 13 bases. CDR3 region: CASSQSYSVKETQYF. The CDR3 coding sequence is TGTGCCAGCAGCCAATCTTACAGTGTCAAAGAGACCCAGTACTTC.

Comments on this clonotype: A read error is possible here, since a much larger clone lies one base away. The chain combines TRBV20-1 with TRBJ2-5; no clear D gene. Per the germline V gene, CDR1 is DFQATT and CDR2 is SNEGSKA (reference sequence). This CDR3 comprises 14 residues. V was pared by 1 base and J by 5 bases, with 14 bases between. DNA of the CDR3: TGCAGTGCTAGAGTTTTTGGGGTTAGGGAGACCCAGTACTTC. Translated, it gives CSARVFGVRETQYF.

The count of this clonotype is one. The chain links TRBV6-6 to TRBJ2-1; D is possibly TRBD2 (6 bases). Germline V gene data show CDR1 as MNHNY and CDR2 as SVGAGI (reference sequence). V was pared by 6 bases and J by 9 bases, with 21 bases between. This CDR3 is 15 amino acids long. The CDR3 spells CASSLLSDIGGEQFF. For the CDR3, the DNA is TGTGCCAGCAGCCTCCTAAGCGACATCGGGGGTGAGCAGTTCTTC.

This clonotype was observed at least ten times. CDR3 bases: TGTGCCAGCAGCGGCCCTCCCGCAGATACGCAGTATTTT. Its translation: CASSGPPADTQYF. The rearrangement uses TRBV11-2 and TRBJ2-3; D not certain. Trimming pared 5 bases from V and 4 bases from J, leaving 10 bases between. Germline CDR1 SGHAT, CDR2 FQNNGV. The CDR3 spans 13 residues.

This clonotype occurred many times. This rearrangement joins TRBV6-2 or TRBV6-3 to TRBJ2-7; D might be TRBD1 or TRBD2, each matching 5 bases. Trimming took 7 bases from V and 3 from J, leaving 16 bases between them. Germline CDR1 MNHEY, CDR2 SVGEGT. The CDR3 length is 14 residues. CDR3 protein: CASIPSGRNYEQYF. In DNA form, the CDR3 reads TGTGCCAGCATCCCCTCGGGACGGAACTACGAGCAGTACTTC.

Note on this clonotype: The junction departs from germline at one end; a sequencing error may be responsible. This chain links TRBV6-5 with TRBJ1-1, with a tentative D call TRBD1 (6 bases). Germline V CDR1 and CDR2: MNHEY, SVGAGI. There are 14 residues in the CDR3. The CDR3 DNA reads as TGTGCCAGCAGTTGGACAGAAATGAACGCTGAAGCTTTCTTT. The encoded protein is CASSWTEMNAEAFF.

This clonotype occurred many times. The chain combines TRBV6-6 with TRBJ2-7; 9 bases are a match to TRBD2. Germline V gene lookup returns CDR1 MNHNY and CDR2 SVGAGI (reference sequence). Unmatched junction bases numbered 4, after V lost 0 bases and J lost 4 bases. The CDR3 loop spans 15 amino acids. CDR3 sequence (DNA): TGTGCCAGCAGTTACTCGGCGCGGGGGGGATACGAGCAGTACTTC. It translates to CASSYSARGGYEQYF.

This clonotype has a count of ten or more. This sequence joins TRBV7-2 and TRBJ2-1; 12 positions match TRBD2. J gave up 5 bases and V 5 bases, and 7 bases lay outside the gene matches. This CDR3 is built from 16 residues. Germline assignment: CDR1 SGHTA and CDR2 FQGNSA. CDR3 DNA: TGTGCCAGCAGCCTATCTAGCGGGGGGGTACACAATGAGCAGTTCTTC. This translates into CASSLSSGGVHNEQFF.

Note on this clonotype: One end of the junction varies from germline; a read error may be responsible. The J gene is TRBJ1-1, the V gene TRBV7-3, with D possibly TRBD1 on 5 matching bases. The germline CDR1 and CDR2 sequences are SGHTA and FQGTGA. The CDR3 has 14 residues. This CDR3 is CASSSSPGNTEVFF. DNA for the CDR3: TGTGCCAGCAGCTCGTCTCCAGGGAACACTGAAGTTTTCTTT.

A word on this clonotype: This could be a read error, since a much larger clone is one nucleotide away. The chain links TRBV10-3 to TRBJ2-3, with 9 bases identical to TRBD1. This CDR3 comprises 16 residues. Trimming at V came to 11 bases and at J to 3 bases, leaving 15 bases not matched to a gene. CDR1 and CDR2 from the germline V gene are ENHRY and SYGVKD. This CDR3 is CAAEGPGQGRTDTQYF. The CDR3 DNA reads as TGTGCCGCCGAGGGCCCGGGACAGGGAAGGACAGATACGCAGTATTTT.

This CDR3 is CASSARQGRGAEAFF. CDR3 nucleotide sequence: TGTGCCAGCAGCGCCCGACAGGGAAGAGGGGCTGAAGCTTTCTTT. This chain connects TRBV7-6 to TRBJ1-1; 7 positions match TRBD1. Germline loops: CDR1 SGHVS, CDR2 FNYEAQ. CDR3 size: 15 residues. V lost 5 bases to trimming and J lost 6 bases; unmatched junction nucleotides: 12.